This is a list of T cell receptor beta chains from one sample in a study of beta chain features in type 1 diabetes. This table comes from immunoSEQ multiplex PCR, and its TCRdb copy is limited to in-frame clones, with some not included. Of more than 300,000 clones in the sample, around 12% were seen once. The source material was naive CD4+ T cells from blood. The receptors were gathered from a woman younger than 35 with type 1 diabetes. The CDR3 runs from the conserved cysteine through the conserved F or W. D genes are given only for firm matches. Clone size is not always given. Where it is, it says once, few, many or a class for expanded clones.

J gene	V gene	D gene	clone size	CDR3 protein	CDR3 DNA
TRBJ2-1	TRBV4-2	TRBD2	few	CASSQSPQGRGLKEMNEQFF	TGTGCCAGCAGCCAATCTCCACAAGGGAGGGGCCTTAAGGAAATGAATGAGCAGTTCTTC
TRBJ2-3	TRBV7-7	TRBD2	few	CASSPRLTSGGPSTDTQYF	TGTGCCAGCAGCCCCCGGCTCACTAGCGGGGGGCCGAGCACAGATACGCAGTATTTT
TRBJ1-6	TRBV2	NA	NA	CASGHENGSPLHF	TGTGCCAGCGGGCACGAAAATGGATCACCCCTCCACTTT
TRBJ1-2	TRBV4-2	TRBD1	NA	CASSQDLDREDGYTF	TGTGCCAGCAGCCAAGACCTTGACAGGGAGGATGGCTACACCTTC
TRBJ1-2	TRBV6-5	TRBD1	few	CASSALTGVGYTF	TGTGCCAGCAGTGCGCTAACAGGGGTTGGCTACACCTTC
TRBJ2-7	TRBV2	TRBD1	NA	CASSMDRGEQYF	TGTGCCAGCAGTATGGACAGGGGCGAGCAGTACTTC
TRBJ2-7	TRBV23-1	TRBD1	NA	CASSQPGQGVLSQYF	TGCGCCAGCAGTCAACCGGGACAGGGTGTGTTATCGCAGTACTTC
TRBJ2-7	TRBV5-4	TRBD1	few	CASSPGQGPYEQYF	TGTGCCAGCAGCCCGGGACAGGGGCCCTACGAGCAGTACTTC
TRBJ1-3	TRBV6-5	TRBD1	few	CASGTGVGNTIYF	TGTGCCAGCGGGACAGGGGTAGGAAACACCATATATTTT
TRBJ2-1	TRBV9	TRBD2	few	CASSKSGRAIEQFF	TGTGCCAGCAGTAAAAGCGGGAGGGCAATTGAGCAGTTCTTC
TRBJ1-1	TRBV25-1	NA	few	CASSPPSTSTEAFF	TGTGCCAGCAGTCCTCCCTCGACAAGCACTGAAGCTTTCTTT